This T cell receptor beta chain was obtained from a study of cytomegalovirus exposure and HLA in healthy donors. A word on this clone: Antigen specificity is unknown.

General study findings and limits: A subsequent analysis found that TCR clusters from the first cohort also tended to co-occur in the approximately 120 validation repertoires, with about 95% of cluster scores above 0.

Repertoires were generated with immunoSEQ multiplex PCR, while TCRdb's copy carries only in-frame clones and drops some. The sample has a few hundred thousand clones, about 90% seen once. The donors were in the roughly 120-subject validation cohort, distinct from the roughly 720-subject first cohort. The sample comprised PBMCs. This sequence was found in a man aged 18 to 30 in good health and CMV-seropositive.

In DNA, the CDR3 is TGTGCCAGCAGCAAAGACACCTACGAGCAGTACTTC. Residues: CASSKDTYEQYF. J is TRBJ2-7 and V is TRBV21-1; no check of the table's D call, TRBD1, against the DNA was made. TRBV21-1 is flagged as a pseudogene. The CDR3 loop spans 12 amino acids.